The rows below give T cell receptor beta chains drawn from one sample of a study of Graves' ophthalmopathy and Graves' hyperthyroidism. TCRdb reprocessed the multiplex PCR reads with MiXCR, giving one entry per CDR3 protein. The sample lists over 150,000 distinct CDR3 sequences, over 35% occurring once. What was sequenced was peripheral blood. All receptors come from a woman between 40 and 50 years old with Graves' ophthalmopathy. Each CDR3 is given with its conserved first and last residue. The D gene is left open where the match is weak. Where a row states a size, it is once, few, many or the class of an expanded clone; other rows omit it.

many	TRBV7-2	TRBJ2-2	TRBD1	TGTGCCAGCAGCTTAGGGGGGACAGGAGCGAACACCGGGGAGCTGTTTTTT	CASSLGGTGANTGELFF
few	TRBV6-1	TRBJ2-5	NA	TGTGCCAGCAGTGAAGTGGTCTATATCGGGGAGACCCAGTACTTC	CASSEVVYIGETQYF
many	TRBV20-1	TRBJ1-2	NA	TGCAGTGCACCTTCCGGGACAACCGGGAGCTATGGCTACACCTTC	CSAPSGTTGSYGYTF
many	TRBV11-2	TRBJ1-1	NA	TGTGCCAGCAGCCAGGAGTTGGCTGAAGCTTTCTTT	CASSQELAEAFF
many	TRBV6-2/TRBV6-3	TRBJ1-2	TRBD1	TGTGCCAGCAGTTGGAGACAGGGTGGCTATGGCTACACCTTC	CASSWRQGGYGYTF
NA	TRBV11-2	TRBJ1-1	NA	TGTGCCAGCGGCTACCCTGGTGGGGGCTTGAACACTGAAGCTTTCTTT	CASGYPGGGLNTEAFF
many	TRBV20-1	TRBJ2-5	NA	TGCAGTGCTAGAGTCCCGGGTAGAGAGACCCAGTACTTC	CSARVPGRETQYF
NA	TRBV28	TRBJ2-5	TRBD1	TGTGCCAGCAGTTCACGAATCCGGGACAGGGGAAAGACCCAGTACTTC	CASSSRIRDRGKTQYF
many	TRBV27	TRBJ2-5	NA	TGTGCCAGCAGTTTAGGGGGGAACCAAGAGACCCAGTACTTC	CASSLGGNQETQYF
many	TRBV6-2/TRBV6-3	TRBJ1-6	NA	TGTGCCAGCAGTATCAGGACCGCAGGCGAATCACCCCTCCACTTT	CASSIRTAGESPLHF
many	TRBV6-5	TRBJ1-5	TRBD1	TGTGCCAGCAGTTACGATTGGACAGGGAATCAGCCCCAGCATTTT	CASSYDWTGNQPQHF
once	TRBV20-1	TRBJ1-1	NA	TGCAGTGCTAAGGGACCTGGGGCTTTCTTT	CSAKGPGAFF
few	TRBV4-3	TRBJ2-5	NA	TGCGCCAGCAGCCAAGATAACAGGGAGACCCAGTACTTC	CASSQDNRETQYF
many	TRBV2	TRBJ1-5	NA	TGTGCCAGCAGTGAAGCAACAGGCAATCAGCCCCAGCATTTT	CASSEATGNQPQHF
once	TRBV12-3/TRBV12-4	TRBJ1-5	NA	TGTGCCAGCAGGGGGTCGACAGCTAGCAATCAGCCCCAGCATTTT	CASRGSTASNQPQHF
many	TRBV12-3/TRBV12-4	TRBJ1-6	NA	TGTGCCAGCAGTTTAAGAGGCCGGGGGAATTCACCCCTCCACTTT	CASSLRGRGNSPLHF
many	TRBV25-1	TRBJ2-5	NA	TGTGCCAGCAGTGAATTGAGCGGAGGAGAGACCCAGTACTTC	CASSELSGGETQYF
many	TRBV6-5	TRBJ2-7	NA	TGTGCCAGCAGTTACTCGCCTAGCGCCTACGAGCAGTACTTC	CASSYSPSAYEQYF
NA	TRBV29-1	TRBJ2-7	TRBD1	TGCAGCGTTGCGCGAGGACAGGGGGACGAGCAGTACTTC	CSVARGQGDEQYF
NA	TRBV27	TRBJ1-1	NA	TGTGCCAGCAGTCAAATGACGAGGACTGAAGCTTTCTTT	CASSQMTRTEAFF
NA	TRBV6-2/TRBV6-3	TRBJ2-7	NA	TGTGCCAGCAGTTACTCGACGGGGCACGAGCAGTACTTC	CASSYSTGHEQYF
NA	TRBV6-1	TRBJ2-7	NA	TGTGCCAGCAGTGAAGCGATCGGGTACTCCTACGAGCAGTACTTC	CASSEAIGYSYEQYF
many	TRBV27	TRBJ1-5	NA	TGTGCCAGCAGTCGACAATATAGCAATCAGCCCCAGCATTTT	CASSRQYSNQPQHF
once	TRBV10-3	TRBJ2-5	NA	TGTGCCATCAGGGGACAAGAAGAGACCCAGTACTTC	CAIRGQEETQYF
many	TRBV12-3/TRBV12-4	TRBJ1-2	NA	TGTGCCAGCAGGGACATGCTGGGGATGGGCTATGGCTACACCTTC	CASRDMLGMGYGYTF
many	TRBV12-5	TRBJ2-7	NA	TGTGCTAGTGGCCCGGACCTGAGCTCCTACGAGCAGTACTTC	CASGPDLSSYEQYF
NA	TRBV6-2/TRBV6-3	TRBJ2-7	TRBD2	TGTGCCAGCAGTGGACTAGCGGAACCCCGGGAGCAGTACTTC	CASSGLAEPREQYF
many	TRBV10-3	TRBJ1-5	NA	TGTGCCATTGGACAGAGCAATCAGCCCCAGCATTTT	CAIGQSNQPQHF
NA	TRBV12-3/TRBV12-4	TRBJ1-3	TRBD1	TGTGCCAGCACGACCTCGGATCAGGGGGCATACACCATATATTTT	CASTTSDQGAYTIYF
many	TRBV7-2	TRBJ2-6	NA	TGTGCCAGCAGCTTGACTCGATCTGGGGCCAACGTCCTGACTTTC	CASSLTRSGANVLTF
many	TRBV6-1	TRBJ2-7	NA	TGTGCCAGCATTGGGGGGTCGGACTACGAGCAGTACTTC	CASIGGSDYEQYF
NA	TRBV7-8	TRBJ2-7	TRBD2	TGTGCCAGCAGCTGGACTAGCGGGGTATCCTACGAGCAGTACTTC	CASSWTSGVSYEQYF
many	TRBV6-2/TRBV6-3	TRBJ2-7	TRBD2	TGTGCCAGCAGCCTACTAGCGGGAGTGTACGAGCAGTACTTC	CASSLLAGVYEQYF
many	TRBV7-9	TRBJ1-2	TRBD1	TGTGCCAGCAGCTTATTACCGCCAGGGGGCTATGGCTACACCTTC	CASSLLPPGGYGYTF
many	TRBV7-2	TRBJ2-2	NA	TGTGCCAGCAGCAAAGACTCCACCACCGGGGAGCTGTTTTTT	CASSKDSTTGELFF
many	TRBV28	TRBJ2-7	TRBD2	TGTGCCAGCAGTTTAGCGGGAGATCCCTACGAGCAGTACTTC	CASSLAGDPYEQYF
many	TRBV20-1	TRBJ2-7	TRBD1	TGCAGTGCTAGAGGGGGGACAGGTTACTACGAGCAGTACTTC	CSARGGTGYYEQYF
NA	TRBV29-1	TRBJ1-2	NA	TGCAGCGTTGGTTGGGGTGGTGGCTACACCTTC	CSVGWGGGYTF
many	TRBV12-3/TRBV12-4	TRBJ2-6	NA	TGTGCCAGCTGTGCTGGGGCCAACGTCCTGACTTTC	CASCAGANVLTF
NA	TRBV19	TRBJ2-7	NA	TGTGCCAGTAGTATGCGGAGGGGGAGGGAGCAGTACTTC	CASSMRRGREQYF
once	TRBV6-2/TRBV6-3	TRBJ2-5	TRBD2	TGTGCCAGCAGTTCCGAGATGCTTAGCGGGAGGGAGACCCAGTACTTC	CASSSEMLSGRETQYF
NA	TRBV7-9	TRBJ1-1	NA	TGTGCCAGCAGCTCCCCCCAGGGAGGAAACACTGAAGCTTTCTTT	CASSSPQGGNTEAFF
few	TRBV28	TRBJ1-2	NA	TGTGCCAGCAGTCCCCCCGACGGAAACTATGGCTACACCTTC	CASSPPDGNYGYTF
many	TRBV5-1	TRBJ1-3	NA	TGCGCCAGCAGCTTGATGACGGGAGGAAACACCATATATTTT	CASSLMTGGNTIYF
NA	TRBV7-8	TRBJ1-2	TRBD1	TGTGCCAGCAGCCGTGACAGGGTAGAAGGCTACACCTTC	CASSRDRVEGYTF
many	TRBV2	TRBJ1-1	TRBD1	TGTGCCAGCGTACCTAACAGGGGGTCCGCTGAAGCTTTCTTT	CASVPNRGSAEAFF